Listed here are 10 T cell receptor beta chains from one sample, sequenced in a study of blood T cell repertoires in COVID-19. Repertoires were generated with immunoSEQ multiplex PCR, while TCRdb's copy carries only in-frame clones and drops some. The sample shows approximately 200,000 clones, approximately 80% of them seen only once. Material: peripheral blood. Receptors were obtained from a woman between 50 and 59 years old with acute or convalescent COVID-19.

CDR3 region: CASSARDRKNYEQYF. CDR3 sequence (DNA): TGTGCCAGCAGCGCTAGGGACAGGAAAAATTACGAGCAGTACTTC. The V call is TRBV7-9, the J call TRBJ2-7; 8 bases match TRBD1. Germline V lookup: CDR1 SEHNR, CDR2 FQNEAQ (reference sequence). The CDR3 loop spans 15 amino acids. Germline trimming cut 5 bases from V and 4 bases from J; bases unmatched to any gene: 10.

This clone was seen once. The chain has TRBV10-2 and TRBJ2-7; 10 nucleotides match TRBD1. CDR1 and CDR2 (germline): WSHSY, SAAADI. The CDR3 has 13 residues. With 10 bases clipped from V and 6 bases from J, the junction kept 9 bases outside the gene matches. Here the CDR3 DNA reads TGCGCCATCGCCCGACAGGGGGCGCGCGAGCAGTACTTC. This sequence encodes CAIARQGAREQYF.

The chain links TRBV4-2 to TRBJ1-6; D possibly corresponds to TRBD1 (6 bases). This CDR3 contains 15 residues. The germline CDR1 and CDR2 sequences are LGHNA and YNFKEQ. V shed 3 bases and J shed 6 bases, with 12 bases lying between them. CDR3 nucleotides: TGTGCCAGCAGCCAGACCGACAGGTCTAATTCACCCCTCCACTTT. Translating gives CASSQTDRSNSPLHF.

The chain employs TRBV28 and TRBJ1-2, with 8 nucleotides matching TRBD1. The CDR3 length is 13 residues. In germline, CDR1 is MDHEN, CDR2 SYDVKM. V shed 3 bases, J shed 6 bases, and the junction held 3 bases outside the gene matches. CDR3 DNA: TGTGCCAGCAGTTTTTACAGGGGGGATGGCTACACCTTC. The encoded protein is CASSFYRGDGYTF.

J is TRBJ2-2 and V is TRBV6-2 or TRBV6-3, with D possibly matching TRBD2 (5 bases). This CDR3 is built from 15 residues. Germline CDR1 is MNHEY and CDR2 is SVGEGT. The V end was cut by 3 bases, the J end by 6 bases, with 14 bases between. The CDR3 loop is CASSYLLAGSGELFF. Written as DNA, the CDR3 is TGTGCCAGCAGTTATTTGCTAGCCGGGTCCGGGGAGCTGTTTTTT.

Comment on this clone: In the same sample, other DNA sequences code for this CDR3. The chain carries TRBV7-2 and TRBJ2-7; a possible D gene is TRBD1 (6 bases). The germline V and J ends were trimmed by 6 bases and 2 bases, with 14 bases remaining between them. Per the germline V gene, CDR1 is SGHTA and CDR2 is FQGNSA. The CDR3 runs 14 residues. Here the CDR3 reads CASSLQGRTYEQYF. CDR3 nucleotides: TGTGCCAGCAGTCTTCAGGGGCGTACCTACGAGCAGTACTTC. Full variable domain (remainder filled in from reference TRBV7-2 and TRBJ2-7): GAGVSQSPSNKVTEKGKDVELRCDPISGHTALYWYRQSLGQGLEFLIYFQGNSAPDKSGLPSDRFSAERTGGSVSTLTIQRTQQEDSAVYLCASSLQGRTYEQYFGPGTRLTVT.

A remark on this clone: The germline gene is not matched at one end of the junction; a read error may be the cause. The J gene is TRBJ2-7, the V gene TRBV19, with 7 nucleotides matching TRBD2. This CDR3 region has 14 residues. The germline V gene has CDR1 LNHDA and CDR2 SQIVND (reference sequence). The CDR3 is CASSIGGGSSEQYF. As DNA, the CDR3 is TGTGCCAGTAGTATAGGCGGGGGATCCTCCGAGCAGTACTTC.

This chain uses TRBV30 with TRBJ2-3, with 7 positions matching TRBD1. From germline, CDR1 is GTSNPN and CDR2 SVGIG (reference sequence). The CDR3 contains 12 residues. Losses at the gene ends were 8 bases for V and 2 bases for J; bases not matched to a gene: 4. The DNA for the CDR3 is TGTGCCCTGGACAGGCACACAGATACGCAGTATTTT. Protein product: CALDRHTDTQYF.

The CDR3 here is CASSRKQGVTDTQYF. CDR3 nucleotide sequence: TGTGCCAGCAGCAGAAAACAGGGGGTCACAGATACGCAGTATTTT. V and J are TRBV5-6 and TRBJ2-3; 8 bases fit TRBD1. The V gene's germline CDR1 is SGHDT and CDR2 YYEEEE. Trimming at V came to 4 bases and at J to 2 bases, leaving 6 bases not matched to a gene. The CDR3 consists of 15 residues.

This rearrangement joins TRBV19 to TRBJ1-2, with D unclear. The CDR3 totals 12 residues. The V and J ends lost 3 bases and 8 bases respectively, with 10 bases between them. Germline V gene lookup returns CDR1 LNHDA and CDR2 SQIVND (reference sequence). This CDR3 reads CASSILSGGYTF. The CDR3 bases are TGTGCCAGTAGTATTCTAAGCGGCGGCTACACCTTC.